The sequence of this T cell receptor beta chain was determined in a study of blood T cell repertoires in COVID-19. Study as a whole: Italy, Spain and the United States were the sources of the convalescent and acute COVID-19 samples. T cells, B-cell-depleted T cells, or PBMCs provided the cDNA or gDNA that served as material.

This clone has more than one count but fewer than ten. In the original processing: Nucleated cell counts were estimated from reference gene primer amplification. Profiled with immunoSEQ multiplex PCR; TCRdb holds only in-frame clones, not every one. D and trimming were read from the DNA, whereas the V and J calls and clone size are those reported in that table. The table has about 76,000 clones, about 80% seen once. This CDR3 is 13 amino acids long. The germline gives CDR1 SGHNT, CDR2 YENEEA. Trimming removed 4 bases at V and 4 bases at J, with 8 bases between. The TCR was taken from a human donor in a cohort sampled during active COVID-19. The V gene is TRBV11-3, the J gene TRBJ2-1; D ambiguous. The material sequenced was peripheral blood. DNA for the CDR3: TGTGCCAGCAGCTCAACACAGTACAATGAGCAGTTCTTC. Its translation is CASSSTQYNEQFF.